The 2 T cell receptor beta chains in this list originate from one sample, sequenced in a study of T cell responses to AZD1222 COVID-19 vaccine. Libraries were prepared by immunoSEQ multiplex PCR; TCRdb keeps only in-frame clonotypes and omits some of them. This repertoire shows some 110,000 clones, approximately 89% found once; its top ten account for more than 6.5%. Sequences were derived from peripheral blood, sampled on day 0 of AZD1222 vaccination. The receptor source for this set is an adult in good health.

In this sample, this clone turned up once. The V gene is TRBV27, the J gene TRBJ2-7; 8 bases match TRBD1. The CDR3 consists of 12 residues. Losses at the gene ends were 6 bases for V and 2 bases for J; bases not matched to a gene: 0. The V gene's germline CDR1 is MNHEY and CDR2 SMNVEV (reference sequence). CDR3 sequence: CASRGQAYEQYF. The CDR3 region has the DNA TGTGCCAGCAGGGGACAGGCCTACGAGCAGTACTTC.

The V call is TRBV9, the J call TRBJ2-7; 8 nucleotides line up with TRBD1. There are 15 residues in the CDR3. Trimming took 4 bases from V and 1 from J; bases not matched to a gene: 7. Germline V gene data show CDR1 as SGDLS and CDR2 as YYNGEE. The chain's CDR3 is CASSPGQGGSYEQYF. The CDR3 DNA follows: TGTGCCAGCAGCCCAGGACAGGGAGGTTCCTACGAGCAGTACTTC.